Below, 30 T cell receptor beta chains from the same sample are listed, as sequenced in a study of cytomegalovirus exposure and HLA in healthy donors. Both 60 Vbeta primers and 13 Jbeta primers went into the PCR. Profiled with immunoSEQ multiplex PCR; TCRdb holds only in-frame clones, not every one. Of approximately 79,000 clones in the sample, under 80% were seen once. Sequences were obtained from PBMCs. The receptors were gathered from a male donor in good health and CMV-seropositive.

The chain combines TRBV7-9 with TRBJ2-7; 7 bases are a match to TRBD1. There are 16 residues in the CDR3. CDR1 and CDR2 (germline): SEHNR, FQNEAQ (reference sequence). After removal of 3 bases from V and 3 bases from J, the junction contained 11 bases not matched to a gene. The CDR3, as DNA: TGTGCCAGCAGCTTGATCCCGACAGGGTGGGTCTACGAGCAGTACTTC. It translates to CASSLIPTGWVYEQYF.

The gene calls are TRBV5-1 and TRBJ2-5, with TRBD2 matching over 9 bases. Germline CDR1 reads SGHRS; CDR2 reads YFSETQ. After removal of 4 bases from V and 1 base from J, the junction contained 2 bases not matched to a gene. CDR3 size: 14 residues. This chain's CDR3 is CASSTTSGQETQYF. The CDR3 coding sequence is TGCGCCAGCAGCACGACTAGCGGCCAAGAGACCCAGTACTTC.

The chain carries TRBV2 and TRBJ2-1; D gene uncertain. The CDR3 covers 11 residues. Germline CDR1 and CDR2: SNHLY and FYNNEI. Trimming shortened V by 4 bases and J by 6 bases, and 4 bases separated the two germline ends. The CDR3 nucleotides read TGTGCCAGCAGTGCTTCCAATGAGCAGTTCTTC. Its translation: CASSASNEQFF.

The rearrangement joins TRBV4-1 to TRBJ1-1, with TRBD1 matching 8 bases. The CDR3 covers 14 residues. Germline lookup yields CDR1 MGHRA and CDR2 YSYEKL. V dropped 0 bases and J dropped 9; count of bases not matched to a gene: 6. CDR3 nucleotides: TGCGCCAGCAGCCAAGATGCAGGGGGCCAAAAAGCTTTCTTT. It specifies CASSQDAGGQKAFF.

The V gene is TRBV9, the J gene TRBJ1-1; no reliable D call. V lost 3 bases to trimming and J lost 7 bases, with 13 bases between them. The germline CDR1 and CDR2 sequences are SGDLS and YYNGEE. The CDR3 has 13 amino acids. The CDR3 is CASSGPNDREAFF. The CDR3, as DNA: TGTGCCAGCAGCGGCCCTAACGATCGTGAAGCTTTCTTT.

The chain has TRBV9 and TRBJ2-5, with D unresolved. Trimming removed 10 bases from V and 5 bases from J, with 12 bases in between. CDR3 size: 11 residues. The germline V gene encodes CDR1 SGDLS and CDR2 YYNGEE. CDR3 DNA: TGTGCCGGGCGATCACAGGAGACCCAGTACTTC. Residues: CAGRSQETQYF. The whole variable domain, filled in from reference TRBV9 and TRBJ2-5, reads DSGVTQTPKHLITATGQRVTLRCSPRSGDLSVYWYQQSLDQGLQFLIQYYNGEERAKGNILERFSAQQFPDLHSELNLSSLELGDSALYFCAGRSQETQYFGPGTRLLVL.

CDR3 DNA sequence: TGTGCCAGCAGTTCGACACTCCTCTCCTACGAGCAGTACTTC. It translates to CASSSTLLSYEQYF. The rearrangement joins TRBV6-1 to TRBJ2-7; unclear D gene. Germline V gene data show CDR1 as MNHNS and CDR2 as SASEGT. The V end was cut by 5 bases, the J end by 0 bases, with 11 bases between. This CDR3 is 14 amino acids long.

J is TRBJ2-3 and V is TRBV29-1; 7 bases are a match to TRBD2. V shed 0 bases, J shed 3 bases, and the junction held 9 bases outside the gene matches. The CDR3 has 16 residues. Germline CDR1 reads SQVTM; CDR2 reads ANQGSEA. CDR3 residues: CSVEDSWGGTTDTQYF. CDR3 nucleotide sequence: TGCAGCGTTGAAGATTCGTGGGGGGGTACGACAGATACGCAGTATTTT.

This clone was counted once. The chain links TRBV28 to TRBJ2-7; 9 bases agree with TRBD1. V shed 6 bases and J 3 bases; nucleotides not matched to a gene: 15. This CDR3 is 17 amino acids long. Germline assignment: CDR1 MDHEN and CDR2 SYDVKM. The CDR3 region is CASSLDPLTGGGYEQYF. The CDR3 nucleotides are TGTGCCAGCAGCCTAGATCCATTGACAGGGGGGGGCTACGAGCAGTACTTC.

V usage is TRBV15 and J usage is TRBJ1-4, with D maybe TRBD1 (5 bases). Trimming removed 3 bases from V and 0 bases from J, with 14 bases in between. Germline CDR1 and CDR2: LNHNV and YYDKDF (reference sequence). The CDR3 length is 17 residues. CDR3 protein: CATSRGLGRATNEKLFF. The CDR3 DNA is TGTGCCACCAGCAGGGGACTGGGGAGGGCAACTAATGAAAAACTGTTTTTT.

The chain combines TRBV28 with TRBJ1-4; 7 bases map to TRBD1. The trim removed 4 bases at V and 5 bases at J, leaving 4 bases unmatched. The CDR3 consists of 14 residues. The germline gives CDR1 MDHEN, CDR2 SYDVKM. The CDR3 coding sequence is TGTGCCAGCAGTTGGGACAGCGCGAATGAAAAACTGTTTTTT. This gives the protein CASSWDSANEKLFF.

Details on this clone: One end of the junction varies from germline; a read error may be responsible. The chain joins TRBV11-1 to TRBJ1-5, with TRBD1 identical over 7 bases. The V gene's germline CDR1 is SGHAT and CDR2 FQDESV (reference sequence). This CDR3 spans 15 amino acids. CDR3 sequence reads: CASTLTGVGNQPQHF. The CDR3 region has the DNA TGTGCCAGCACCTTAACAGGGGTCGGCAATCAGCCCCAGCATTTT. The full variable domain, in which reference TRBV11-1 and TRBJ1-5 provide the parts outside the CDR3, is EAEVAQSPRYKITEKSQAVAFWCDPISGHATLYWYRQILGQGPELLVQFQDESVVDDSQLPKDRFSAERLKGVDSTLKIQPAELGDSAMYLCASTLTGVGNQPQHFGDGTRLSIL.

The chain is built from TRBV18 and TRBJ2-7; 7 nucleotides align to TRBD1. Looked up from germline, CDR1 is KGHSH and CDR2 is LQKENI. The CDR3 is 15 residues long. Trimming took 1 base from V and 0 from J; bases not matched to a gene: 3. The CDR3 region has the DNA TGTGCCAGCTCACCACTCAGGGACAGCTCCTACGAGCAGTACTTC. This sequence encodes CASSPLRDSSYEQYF.

This CDR3 reads CASSLGVGGYTF. DNA of the CDR3: TGTGCCAGCAGCTTAGGAGTGGGCGGCTACACCTTC. The rearrangement uses TRBV7-9 and TRBJ1-2; D not certain. Germline CDR1 and CDR2: SEHNR and FQNEAQ (reference sequence). The CDR3 runs to 12 residues. The ends were cut back, 1 base at V and 8 bases at J, with 8 bases in the middle.

The V and J genes are TRBV4-2 and TRBJ2-1; 7 bases fit TRBD2. This CDR3 is built from 15 residues. With 4 bases clipped from V and 4 bases from J, the junction kept 7 bases outside the gene matches. Per germline, CDR1 LGHNA and CDR2 YNFKEQ. CDR3 amino acids: CASSREERGYNEQFF. In DNA, the CDR3 is TGTGCCAGCAGCCGGGAGGAGCGGGGTTACAATGAGCAGTTCTTC.

The chain combines TRBV29-1 with TRBJ1-1; 7 bases agree with TRBD1. Germline V gene sequence: CDR1 SQVTM, CDR2 ANQGSEA. J was trimmed by 2 bases and V by 6 bases; bases with no gene match: 6. The CDR3 runs to 13 residues. DNA for the CDR3: TGCAGCGTAAGACAGGGAATTAACACTGAAGCTTTCTTT. It encodes CSVRQGINTEAFF.

The chain employs TRBV6-1 and TRBJ2-5; 7 bases align to TRBD1. The end of the DNA is better explained by TRBJ2-7, so the J call may be wrong. Germline CDR1 reads MNHNS; CDR2 reads SASEGT. The CDR3 totals 15 residues. CDR3 amino acids: CASRSTGQRIYEQYF. CDR3 in DNA: TGTGCCAGCCGTTCTACGGGACAGAGAATCTACGAGCAGTACTTC.

The chain recombines TRBV27 with TRBJ2-2; TRBD1 might be the D (5 bases). This CDR3 is built from 16 residues. V shed 5 bases and J shed 3 bases, with 16 bases lying between them. The germline CDR1 and CDR2 sequences are MNHEY and SMNVEV (reference sequence). Written as DNA, the CDR3 is TGTGCCAGCAGTGTTCCAGGCAGGGTGGACACCGGGGAGCTGTTTTTT. This translates into CASSVPGRVDTGELFF.

V and J are TRBV29-1 and TRBJ2-2; D not resolved. Germline CDR1 is SQVTM and CDR2 is ANQGSEA. The CDR3 has 14 amino acids. Trimming shortened V by 3 bases and J by 2 bases, and 10 bases separated the two germline ends. The CDR3 sequence: CSVEKQLNTGELFF. CDR3 nucleotides: TGCAGCGTTGAGAAACAGTTAAACACCGGGGAGCTGTTTTTT.

This chain uses TRBV28 with TRBJ2-7; TRBD1 aligns across 7 bases. Germline CDR1 and CDR2: MDHEN and SYDVKM. V lost 5 bases, J lost 3 bases, and 7 bases stayed unmatched. CDR3 size: 14 residues. CDR3 loop: CASSDRVGVYEQYF. The CDR3 DNA follows: TGTGCCAGCAGTGACAGGGTAGGGGTCTACGAGCAGTACTTC.

The chain joins TRBV6-4 to TRBJ1-2, with 7 nucleotides matching TRBD1. Germline V gene data show CDR1 as MRHNA and CDR2 as SNTAGT. The length of the CDR3 is 16 residues. V dropped 0 bases and J dropped 3; count of bases not matched to a gene: 7. The CDR3 DNA is TGTGCCAGCAGTGACTCGAACAGGGGAAAAGACTATGGCTACACCTTC. This sequence encodes CASSDSNRGKDYGYTF.

The chain recombines TRBV19 with TRBJ2-3, with D perhaps TRBD2 (5 bases). The germline V gene encodes CDR1 LNHDA and CDR2 SQIVND (reference sequence). With 7 bases removed from V and 4 bases from J, the gap between germline ends came to 12 bases. The CDR3 spans 13 residues. CDR3 nucleotide sequence: TGTGCCAGTAATCGGGGAGAGTCAGATACGCAGTATTTT. Translation gives CASNRGESDTQYF.

J is TRBJ2-7 and V is TRBV11-3; 10 nucleotides line up with TRBD1. Trimming took 4 bases from V and 7 from J; bases not matched to a gene: 4. Germline lookup yields CDR1 SGHNT and CDR2 YENEEA. The CDR3 consists of 13 residues. The CDR3: CASSYGTGEEQYF. CDR3 nucleotide sequence: TGTGCCAGCAGCTACGGGACAGGGGAAGAGCAGTACTTC.

The chain combines TRBV7-8 with TRBJ1-1, with a possible D match to TRBD1 (5 bases). This CDR3 is built from 14 residues. Germline CDR1 and CDR2: SGHVS and FQNEAQ. V was cut by 3 bases and J by 4 bases, with 12 bases left in between. CDR3 amino acids: CASSLGPGGTEAFF. The CDR3 region has the DNA TGTGCCAGCAGCTTGGGTCCGGGGGGCACTGAAGCTTTCTTT.

This chain links TRBV21-1 with TRBJ2-1; TRBD2, as called in the table, went unchecked against the DNA. TRBV21-1 is labeled a pseudogene. CDR3 length: 24 amino acids. The CDR3 is CASSTRPGQVSSGDRGRGYNEQFF. The CDR3 nucleotides read TGTGCCAGCAGCACCAGACCTGGACAGGTAAGTTCAGGCGATCGCGGGAGGGGCTACAATGAGCAGTTCTTC.

V gene TRBV28 combines with J gene TRBJ2-7, with 8 bases fitting TRBD2. With 9 bases clipped from V and 2 bases from J, the junction kept 9 bases outside the gene matches. CDR1 and CDR2 (germline): MDHEN, SYDVKM. This CDR3 has 14 amino acids. CDR3 loop: CASTGRGTTYEQYF. CDR3 in DNA: TGTGCCAGTACCGGGAGGGGGACCACCTACGAGCAGTACTTC.

The rearrangement joins TRBV7-9 to TRBJ2-7, with 7 bases lining up with TRBD1. V lost 5 bases to trimming and J lost 2 bases; unmatched junction nucleotides: 9. This CDR3 comprises 15 residues. CDR1 SEHNR and CDR2 FQNEAQ come from the germline V gene (reference sequence). The CDR3 loop is CASSPRDRWPYEQYF. The CDR3 nucleotides are TGTGCCAGCAGCCCCCGGGACAGATGGCCCTACGAGCAGTACTTC.

The chain uses TRBV9 and TRBJ2-2, with 8 bases that match TRBD1. Germline V gene lookup returns CDR1 SGDLS and CDR2 YYNGEE. The CDR3 length is 15 residues. J lost 5 bases, V lost 5 bases, and 8 bases had no gene match. In DNA, the CDR3 is TGTGCCAGCAGGGAGGGGACAGGACTAACCGGGGAGCTGTTTTTT. Translating it yields CASREGTGLTGELFF. The whole variable domain, filled in from reference TRBV9 and TRBJ2-2, reads DSGVTQTPKHLITATGQRVTLRCSPRSGDLSVYWYQQSLDQGLQFLIQYYNGEERAKGNILERFSAQQFPDLHSELNLSSLELGDSALYFCASREGTGLTGELFFGEGSRLTVL.

This chain connects TRBV7-2 to TRBJ1-4; a possible D gene is TRBD1 (5 bases). Germline CDR1 reads SGHTA; CDR2 reads FQGNSA. V gave up 1 base and J gave up 7 bases, with 13 bases separating them. The CDR3 has 15 amino acids. CDR3 sequence (DNA): TGTGCCAGCAGCTTAGGAGGGCGGAGGGGTGAAAAACTGTTTTTT. It translates to CASSLGGRRGEKLFF.

This clone appeared a single time. CDR3 sequence reads: CASSGGQGLWTQYF. The CDR3, as DNA: TGTGCCAGCAGCGGAGGACAGGGATTATGGACCCAGTACTTC. The rearrangement uses TRBV5-4 and TRBJ2-5, with 8 bases fitting TRBD1. Germline CDR1 SGHNT, CDR2 YYREEE (reference sequence). This CDR3 contains 14 residues. V lost 4 bases to trimming and J lost 7 bases; unmatched junction nucleotides: 9.